This is a list of T cell receptor beta chains from one sample in a study of HIV-infected patients and healthy controls. MiXCR, applied by TCRdb to the 5' RACE reads, yields one record per CDR3 protein. Among 5,500 to 7,000 distinct CDR3 sequences listed, less than 25% were seen once. This sample comprised blood, obtained before antiretroviral therapy. The receptors shown here come from an adult with HIV infection. Both conserved end residues are part of each CDR3. The D gene is left open where the match is weak. A clone size is listed for some rows: how often the clone was seen (once, few, many), or a class if it is expanded.

D,J,V,size,DNA,CDR3
TRBD2,TRBJ2-7,TRBV27,many,TGTGCCAGCAGTCCCGGGGGAGGGTCTGGTCCTAAGCCCTACGAGCAGTACTTC,CASSPGGGSGPKPYEQYF
NA,TRBJ1-2,TRBV6-5,many,TGTGCCAGCAGTTACTCGATCATGATAAATGGCTACACCTTC,CASSYSIMINGYTF
NA,TRBJ2-3,TRBV9,NA,TGTGCCAGCGTCTCAGGGACCACAGATACGCAGTATTTT,CASVSGTTDTQYF
TRBD2,TRBJ2-4,TRBV3-1,NA,TGTGCCAGCAGCCCCTTAGCGGGGGGGCCAAAAAACATTCAGTACTTC,CASSPLAGGPKNIQYF
TRBD2,TRBJ2-1,TRBV15,many,TGTGCCACCAGCAGGGTAGGACTAGACGCCCATGAGCAGTTCTTC,CATSRVGLDAHEQFF
NA,TRBJ2-1,TRBV2,medium-sized,TGTGCCAGCAGTGAAGCGCTGGGGGGCCGAGGGAATGAGCAGTTCTTC,CASSEALGGRGNEQFF
TRBD1,TRBJ1-2,TRBV10-3,medium-sized,TGTGCCATCGCACCGGGACAGGATAACTATGGCTACACCTTC,CAIAPGQDNYGYTF
NA,TRBJ2-7,TRBV12-3/TRBV12-4,few,TGTGCCAGCAGTTTCGGGGGATACGAGCAGTACTTC,CASSFGGYEQYF
NA,TRBJ2-4,TRBV6-5,many,TGTGCCAGCAGTTACATGGGAGGACCGTCCAAAAACATTCAGTACTTC,CASSYMGGPSKNIQYF
NA,TRBJ2-5,TRBV7-6,NA,TGTGCCAGCAGCTTAGGGTCCAGGGGGGGCGAGACCCAGTACTTC,CASSLGSRGGETQYF